The subject of this entry is one T cell receptor beta chain. Its cognate antigen is unknown. Researchers ran the PCR with 60 Vbeta and 13 Jbeta primers. Profiled with immunoSEQ multiplex PCR; TCRdb holds only in-frame clones, not every one. Of about 150,000 clones listed, about 70% are singletons. The sample comes from a study of cytomegalovirus exposure and HLA in healthy donors. Whole-study findings and limits: Serostatus for CMV was the only available immune exposure information. A later analysis, which compared TCR beta chains of equal frequency, found the HLA-associated ones more clonally expanded. The classifier, whose performance was assessed in both the original and validation cohorts, reportedly diagnosed cytomegalovirus status with high specificity and sensitivity. According to an earlier analysis, most TCR beta V segments yielded productive rearrangements about 87% or about 30% of the time.

The specimen was PBMCs. This clonotype was sampled from a man aged 60 to 69 in good health and CMV-seronegative.

CDR3 nucleotides: TGTGCCAGCAGCTTAGATCTGCGGGGGCACGAGCAGTACTTC. It yields the protein CASSLDLRGHEQYF. The rearrangement links TRBV7-2 to TRBJ2-7; a possible D gene is TRBD2 (7 bases). CDR1 and CDR2 from the germline V gene are SGHTA and FQGNSA. Trimming took off 1 base at V and 5 bases at J, with 12 bases between the two ends. The CDR3 contains 14 residues.